The clone carrying this TCR beta chain has a count of ten or more. The data originate from a study of T cells in Graves' hyperthyroidism and ophthalmopathy. Germline V lookup: CDR1 SNHLY, CDR2 FYNNEI. The CDR3 totals 14 residues. J was trimmed by 14 bases and V by 2 bases; bases with no gene match: 9. Amplification of TCR beta CDR3 regions used RNA as the template. When the TCR CDR3 underwent first-round RT-PCR, the HTBI primer set was used. Each CDR3 protein is one row after TCRdb ran MiXCR on the multiplex PCR reads. The top ten hold roughly a fifth of the sample, which has approximately 350,000 distinct CDR3 sequences, 13% to 15% seen once.

The sample consisted of blood. The chain has TRBV2 and TRBJ2-1; 10 nucleotides match TRBD2. The TCR comes from a woman aged 60-75 years with Graves' ophthalmopathy. CDR3 nucleotide sequence: TGTGCCAGCAGTGAACACCGGCTAGCGGGAGTTGAGTTCTTC. Amino acids: CASSEHRLAGVEFF. The complete variable domain, with remaining parts taken from reference TRBV2 and TRBJ2-1, reads EPEVTQTPSHQVTQMGQEVILRCVPISNHLYFYWYRQILGQKVEFLVSFYNNEISEKSEIFDDQFSVERPDGSNFTLKIRSTKLEDSAMYFCASSEHRLAGVEFFGPGTRLTVL.